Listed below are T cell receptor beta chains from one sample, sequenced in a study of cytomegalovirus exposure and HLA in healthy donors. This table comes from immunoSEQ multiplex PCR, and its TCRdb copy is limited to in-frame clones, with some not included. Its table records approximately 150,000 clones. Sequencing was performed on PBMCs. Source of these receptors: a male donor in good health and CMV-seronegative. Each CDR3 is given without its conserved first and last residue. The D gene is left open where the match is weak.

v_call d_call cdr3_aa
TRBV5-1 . ASSLTRAVNTGELF
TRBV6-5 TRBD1 ASSSTAQGPYGYT
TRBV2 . ASTPDRTVVGGYT
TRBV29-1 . SAPRGGDYGYT
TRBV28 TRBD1 ASRGRLQGAIYGYT
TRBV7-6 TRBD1 ASSSSGTGPTEAF
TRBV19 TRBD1 ASSPWTGGAGNQPQH
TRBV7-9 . ASSLGQGTTEAF
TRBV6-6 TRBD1 ASSSGQAGGELF
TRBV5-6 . ASSLNLGGYGYT
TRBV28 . ASPPGQGRNVSPLH
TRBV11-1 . ASSKTANTEAF
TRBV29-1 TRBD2 SVGLAGGSSYEQY
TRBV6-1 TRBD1 ASSGTGKETQY
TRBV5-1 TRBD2 ASLPTTSGSSNEQF
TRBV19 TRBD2 ASSMGGINTDTQY
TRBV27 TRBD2 ASRTGLAGPANTGELF
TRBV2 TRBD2 ASSMGLADPASYEQY
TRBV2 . ASSVEVVYGYT
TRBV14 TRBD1 ASRGQGKDDEQY
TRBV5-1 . ASSLGHSSDEQF
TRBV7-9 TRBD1 ASSLALTGGGGYT
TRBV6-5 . ASRLTVADEQF
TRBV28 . ASSLGGGEAF
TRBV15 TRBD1 ATSRGETGSDTQY
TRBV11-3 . ASSSSSSAETQY
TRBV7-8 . ASSFMESSYEQY
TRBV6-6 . ACSGSEKLF
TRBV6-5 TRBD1 ASRTTGGGYGYT
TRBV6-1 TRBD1 ASSGQGLGETQY
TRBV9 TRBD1 ASSVRQGAGTEAF
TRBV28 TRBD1 ASSSQNGQGATNEKLF
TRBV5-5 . ASSLAGVFNQPQH
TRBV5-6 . ASSSLRIVNYGYT
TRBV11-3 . ASSFERETELF
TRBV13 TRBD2 ASSLVGLGEQY
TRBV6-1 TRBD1 ASSESGTVKGKLF
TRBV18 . ASSLQGQTLHEQY
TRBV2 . ASNSYRPSYEQY
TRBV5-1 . ASSLNRAHNEQF